This TCR beta chain was recovered during a study of identical twins. The cDNA had a unique molecular identifier and a template-switch universal primer site. TCRdb called the 5' RACE reads again in MiXCR, with one record for every CDR3 protein. Here the sample spans 120,000 to 150,000 distinct CDR3 sequences, 3% to 4% being singletons. The germline CDR1 and CDR2 sequences are DFQATT and SNEGSKA (reference sequence). Trimming pared 8 bases from V and 1 base from J, leaving 11 bases between. The CDR3 covers 12 residues. Study conclusions and caveats: Model-predicted out-of-frame TCR alpha sharing fell below observed values in monozygotic twins. Beta clonotypes that were abundant in cord blood contained fewer insertions, a pattern absent from memory repertoires.

There are many counts of this clonotype. No antigen is known for it. The chain links TRBV20-1 to TRBJ1-1; D unresolved. Sequenced material: memory T cells sorted from blood. The TCR comes from a man between 18 and 35 years old in good health. The CDR3 DNA sequence: TGCAGTTCTGGCGGTGGGAACACTGAAGCTTTCTTT. This codes for CSSGGGNTEAFF.